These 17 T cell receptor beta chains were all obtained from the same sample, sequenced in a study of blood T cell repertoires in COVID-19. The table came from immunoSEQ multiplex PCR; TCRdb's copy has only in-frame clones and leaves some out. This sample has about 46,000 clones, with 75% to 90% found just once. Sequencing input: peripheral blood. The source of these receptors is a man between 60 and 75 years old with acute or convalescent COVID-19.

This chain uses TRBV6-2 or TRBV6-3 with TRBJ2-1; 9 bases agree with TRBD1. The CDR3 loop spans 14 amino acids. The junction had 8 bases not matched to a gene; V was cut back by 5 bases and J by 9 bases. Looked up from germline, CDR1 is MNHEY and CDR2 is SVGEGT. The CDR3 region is CASSDGQGWVEQFF. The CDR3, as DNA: TGTGCCAGCAGTGACGGACAGGGGTGGGTTGAGCAGTTCTTC.

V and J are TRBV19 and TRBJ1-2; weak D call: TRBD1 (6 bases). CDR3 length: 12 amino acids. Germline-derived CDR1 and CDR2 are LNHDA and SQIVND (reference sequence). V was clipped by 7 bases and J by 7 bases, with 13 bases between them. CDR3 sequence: CASTLARGGYTF. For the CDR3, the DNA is TGTGCCAGTACCCTCGCCAGGGGTGGCTACACCTTC.

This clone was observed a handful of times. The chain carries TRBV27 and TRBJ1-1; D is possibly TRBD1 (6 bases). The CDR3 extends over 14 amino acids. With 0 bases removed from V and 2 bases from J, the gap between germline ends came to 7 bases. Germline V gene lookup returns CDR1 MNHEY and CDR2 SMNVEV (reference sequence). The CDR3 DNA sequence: TGTGCCAGCAGTTTATCGGGACAAAACACTGAAGCTTTCTTT. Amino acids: CASSLSGQNTEAFF.

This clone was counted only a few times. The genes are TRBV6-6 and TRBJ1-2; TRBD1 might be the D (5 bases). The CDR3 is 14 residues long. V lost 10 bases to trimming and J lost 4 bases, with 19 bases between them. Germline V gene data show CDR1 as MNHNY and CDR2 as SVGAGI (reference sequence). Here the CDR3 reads CAIPDPGLGYGYTF. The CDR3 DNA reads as TGTGCCATCCCCGATCCAGGGCTCGGCTATGGCTACACCTTC.

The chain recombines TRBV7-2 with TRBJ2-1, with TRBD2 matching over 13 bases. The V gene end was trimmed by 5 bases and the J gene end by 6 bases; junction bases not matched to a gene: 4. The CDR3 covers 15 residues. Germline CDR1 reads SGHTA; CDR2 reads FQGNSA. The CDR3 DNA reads TGTGCCAGCAGCATACTAGCGGGGGGGCTCAATGAGCAGTTCTTC. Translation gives CASSILAGGLNEQFF.

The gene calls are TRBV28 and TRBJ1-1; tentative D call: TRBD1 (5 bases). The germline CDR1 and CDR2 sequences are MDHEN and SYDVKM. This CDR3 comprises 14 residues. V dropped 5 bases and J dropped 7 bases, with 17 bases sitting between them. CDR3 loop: CASSSTGEGGEAFF. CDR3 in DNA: TGTGCCAGCAGTAGTACAGGAGAAGGCGGTGAAGCTTTCTTT. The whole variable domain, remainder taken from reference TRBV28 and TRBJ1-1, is DVKVTQSSRYLVKRTGEKVFLECVQDMDHENMFWYRQDPGLGLRLIYFSYDVKMKEKGDIPEGYSVSREKKERFSLILESASTNQTSMYLCASSSTGEGGEAFFGQGTRLTVV.

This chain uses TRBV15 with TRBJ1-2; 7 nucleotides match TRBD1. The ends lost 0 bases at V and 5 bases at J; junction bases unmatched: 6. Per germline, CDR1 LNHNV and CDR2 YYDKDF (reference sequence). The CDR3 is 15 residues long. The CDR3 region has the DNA TGTGCCACCAGCAGAGAATGGGGGACAGAGTATGGCTACACCTTC. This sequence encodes CATSREWGTEYGYTF.

CDR3 residues: CASSPGSGFANSGNTIYF. For the CDR3, the DNA is TGCGCCAGCAGCCCCGGTTCAGGGTTCGCCAACTCTGGAAACACCATATATTTT. The chain recombines TRBV5-1 with TRBJ1-3; tentatively, D is TRBD1 (5 bases). Per germline, CDR1 SGHRS and CDR2 YFSETQ. The CDR3 length is 18 residues. Deletions cut 4 bases from V and 0 bases from J, with 20 bases between.

CDR3 sequence reads: CASSPSGELFF. The DNA for the CDR3 is TGTGCCAGCAGTCCTTCCGGGGAGCTGTTTTTT. J is TRBJ2-2 and V is TRBV6-6; D call uncertain. CDR3 length equals 11 residues. V lost 5 bases and J 6 bases, leaving 4 bases between the germline ends. The germline gives CDR1 MNHNY, CDR2 SVGAGI (reference sequence).

The CDR3 sequence: CASNRGADEQFF. In DNA form, the CDR3 reads TGTGCCTCCAACCGCGGGGCCGATGAGCAGTTCTTC. The chain carries TRBV10-3 and TRBJ2-1; a weak D match, TRBD2 (6 bases). The length of the CDR3 is 12 residues. The germline V gene encodes CDR1 ENHRY and CDR2 SYGVKD. V lost 11 bases, J lost 8 bases, and 16 bases lay in between.

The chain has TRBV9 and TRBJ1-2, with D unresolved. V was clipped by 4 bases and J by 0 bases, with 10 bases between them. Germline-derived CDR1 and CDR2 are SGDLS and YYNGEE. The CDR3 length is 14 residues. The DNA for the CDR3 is TGTGCCAGCAGCCCTCCCGCAGCTAACTATGGCTACACCTTC. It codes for CASSPPAANYGYTF.

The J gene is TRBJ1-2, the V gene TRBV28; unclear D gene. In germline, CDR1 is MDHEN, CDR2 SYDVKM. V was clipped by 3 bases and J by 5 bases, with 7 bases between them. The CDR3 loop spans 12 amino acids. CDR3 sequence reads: CASSFGGYGYTF. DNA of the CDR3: TGTGCCAGCAGTTTTGGAGGTTATGGCTACACCTTC.

CDR3 sequence reads: CASSWTSNGQGEPYGYTF. In nucleotides, the CDR3 is TGCGCCAGCAGCTGGACCTCTAACGGACAGGGGGAACCCTATGGCTACACCTTC. The chain uses TRBV5-1 and TRBJ1-2; TRBD1 aligns across 10 bases. In germline, CDR1 is SGHRS, CDR2 YFSETQ. J was trimmed by 4 bases and V by 3 bases; bases with no gene match: 15. CDR3 size: 18 residues.

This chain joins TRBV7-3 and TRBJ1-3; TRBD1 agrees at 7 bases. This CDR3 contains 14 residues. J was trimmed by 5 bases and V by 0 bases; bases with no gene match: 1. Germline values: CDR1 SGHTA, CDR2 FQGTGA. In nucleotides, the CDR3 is TGTGCCAGCAGCTTAACAGGGGGCCGAAACACCATATATTTT. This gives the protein CASSLTGGRNTIYF.

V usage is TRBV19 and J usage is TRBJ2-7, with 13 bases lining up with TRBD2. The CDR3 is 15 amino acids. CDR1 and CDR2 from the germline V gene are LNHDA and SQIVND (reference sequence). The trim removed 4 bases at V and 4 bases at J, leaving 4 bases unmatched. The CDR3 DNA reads TGTGCCAGTAGTACAGGACTAGCGGGAGCTTACGAGCAGTACTTC. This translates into CASSTGLAGAYEQYF.

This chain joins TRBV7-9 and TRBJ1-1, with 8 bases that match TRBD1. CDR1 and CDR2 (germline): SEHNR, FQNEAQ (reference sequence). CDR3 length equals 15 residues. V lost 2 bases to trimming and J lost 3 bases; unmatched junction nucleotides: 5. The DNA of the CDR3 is TGTGCCAGCAGCTTACCGGGGACAGGCGACACTGAAGCTTTCTTT. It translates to CASSLPGTGDTEAFF.

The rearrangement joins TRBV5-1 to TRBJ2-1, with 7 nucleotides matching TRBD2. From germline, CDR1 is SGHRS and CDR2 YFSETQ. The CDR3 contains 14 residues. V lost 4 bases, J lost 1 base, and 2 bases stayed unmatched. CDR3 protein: CASSPGGSYNEQFF. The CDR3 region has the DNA TGCGCCAGCAGCCCGGGGGGTTCCTACAATGAGCAGTTCTTC.